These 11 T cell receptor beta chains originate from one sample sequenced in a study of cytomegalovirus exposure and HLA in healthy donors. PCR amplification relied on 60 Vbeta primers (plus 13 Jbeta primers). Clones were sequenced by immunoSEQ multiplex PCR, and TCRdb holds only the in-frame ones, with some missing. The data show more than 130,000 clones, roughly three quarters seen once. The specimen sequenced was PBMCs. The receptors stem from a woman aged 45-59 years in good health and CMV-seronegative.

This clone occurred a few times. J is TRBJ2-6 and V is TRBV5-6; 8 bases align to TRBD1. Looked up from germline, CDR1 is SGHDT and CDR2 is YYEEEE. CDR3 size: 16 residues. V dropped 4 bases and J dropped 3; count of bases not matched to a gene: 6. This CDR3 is CASSRRTGNGANVLTF. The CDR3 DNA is TGTGCCAGCAGCCGCCGGACAGGGAATGGGGCCAACGTCCTGACTTTC.

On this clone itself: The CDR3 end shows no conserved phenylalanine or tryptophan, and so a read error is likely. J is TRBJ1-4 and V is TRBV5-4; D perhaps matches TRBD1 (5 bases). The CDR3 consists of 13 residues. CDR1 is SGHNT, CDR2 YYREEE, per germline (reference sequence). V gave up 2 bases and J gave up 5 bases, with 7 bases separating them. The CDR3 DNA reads TGTGCCAGCAGCTTAGCAGGGAATGAAAAACTGTTTCTT. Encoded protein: CASSLAGNEKLFL.

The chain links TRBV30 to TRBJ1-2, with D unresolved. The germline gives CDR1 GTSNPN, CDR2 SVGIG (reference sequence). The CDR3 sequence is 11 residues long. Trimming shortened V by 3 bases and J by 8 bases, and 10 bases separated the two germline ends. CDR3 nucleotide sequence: TGTGCCTGGAGCCTATCGGGGGGCTACACCTTC. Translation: CAWSLSGGYTF.

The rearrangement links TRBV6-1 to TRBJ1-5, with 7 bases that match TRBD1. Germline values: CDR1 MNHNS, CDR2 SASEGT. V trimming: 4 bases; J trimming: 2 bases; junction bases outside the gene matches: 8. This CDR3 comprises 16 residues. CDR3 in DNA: TGTGCCAGCAGTGCCAGAACAGGGGAGGGCAATCAGCCCCAGCATTTT. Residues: CASSARTGEGNQPQHF.

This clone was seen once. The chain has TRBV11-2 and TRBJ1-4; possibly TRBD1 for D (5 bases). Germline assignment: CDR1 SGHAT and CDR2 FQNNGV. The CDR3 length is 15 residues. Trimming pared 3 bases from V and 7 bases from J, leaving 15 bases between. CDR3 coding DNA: TGTGCCAGCAGCTTCCGGGCAGGGCAGAGTGAAAAACTGTTTTTT. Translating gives CASSFRAGQSEKLFF.

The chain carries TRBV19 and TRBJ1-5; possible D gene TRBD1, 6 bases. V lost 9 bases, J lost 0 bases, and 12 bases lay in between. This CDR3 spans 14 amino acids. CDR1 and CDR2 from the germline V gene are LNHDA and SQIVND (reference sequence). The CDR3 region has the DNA TGTGCCAGCAAATCACAGGGTAGCAATCAGCCCCAGCATTTT. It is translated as CASKSQGSNQPQHF. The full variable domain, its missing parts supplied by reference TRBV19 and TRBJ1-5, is DGGITQSPKYLFRKEGQNVTLSCEQNLNHDAMYWYRQDPGQGLRLIYYSQIVNDFQKGDIAEGYSVSREKKESFPLTVTSAQKNPTAFYLCASKSQGSNQPQHFGDGTRLSIL.

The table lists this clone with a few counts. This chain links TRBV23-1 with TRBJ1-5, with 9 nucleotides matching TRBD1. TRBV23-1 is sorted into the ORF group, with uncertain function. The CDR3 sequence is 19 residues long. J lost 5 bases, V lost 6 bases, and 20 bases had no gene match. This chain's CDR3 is CASSRIFPGQGRSDQPQHF. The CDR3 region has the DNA TGCGCCAGCAGCCGAATTTTTCCGGGACAGGGTCGTTCGGATCAGCCCCAGCATTTT.

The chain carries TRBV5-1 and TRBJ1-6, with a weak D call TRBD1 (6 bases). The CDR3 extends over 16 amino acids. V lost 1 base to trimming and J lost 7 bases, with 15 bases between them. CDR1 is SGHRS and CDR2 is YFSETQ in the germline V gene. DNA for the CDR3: TGCGCCAGCAGCTTGAATAGGGGGGGAATGAATTCACCCCTCCACTTT. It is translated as CASSLNRGGMNSPLHF.

CDR3 DNA: TGTGCCAGTAGTATGGAGGGCTATGGCTACACCTTC. Translating it yields CASSMEGYGYTF. V is TRBV19 and J is TRBJ1-2; D is unresolved. From germline, CDR1 is LNHDA and CDR2 SQIVND (reference sequence). V lost 3 bases, J lost 4 bases, and 6 bases lay in between. The CDR3 has 12 amino acids.

The CDR3 coding sequence is TGTGCCAGCAGCTTGAGAGGGGGAAACACTGAAGCTTTCTTT. Its translation: CASSLRGGNTEAFF. The chain joins TRBV5-6 to TRBJ1-1, with D tentatively TRBD1 (6 bases). The length of the CDR3 is 14 residues. Trimming pared 1 base from V and 2 bases from J, leaving 9 bases between. Germline lookup yields CDR1 SGHDT and CDR2 YYEEEE.

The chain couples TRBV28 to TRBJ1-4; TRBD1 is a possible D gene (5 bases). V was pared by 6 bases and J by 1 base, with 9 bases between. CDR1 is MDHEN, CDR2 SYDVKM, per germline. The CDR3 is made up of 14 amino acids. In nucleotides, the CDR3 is TGTGCCAGCAGGGCCGGGGGAACTAATGAAAAACTGTTTTTT. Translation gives CASRAGGTNEKLFF.